The entry below describes one T cell receptor (beta chain). Its antigen is unknown. In the same sample, other DNA sequences code for this CDR3. The data were taken from a study of shared clonotypes between healthy human individuals. General study points: Sampling was confined to blood; repertoires within tissues likely differ.

The V end was cut by 3 bases, the J end by 4 bases, with 7 bases between. Germline loops: CDR1 SQVTM, CDR2 ANQGSEA. The length of the CDR3 is 11 residues. Measured with immunoSEQ multiplex PCR; TCRdb has only the in-frame clones, and not every one. The data show under 600,000 clones, with around 79% seen just once and roughly an eighth held by the top ten. Sequenced input: PBMCs. V is TRBV29-1 and J is TRBJ2-7; D not certain. The source of this sequence is a woman in her thirties or forties in good health. Some clones in this sample may be carry-over from other donors' samples. The CDR3 region is CSVEASYEQYF. For the CDR3, the DNA is TGCAGCGTTGAGGCCAGTTACGAGCAGTACTTC.